Given below is one T cell receptor (beta chain) in context. The antigen is unknown. The split of CD4+ cells yielded CD45RA+ naive and CD45RA-negative memory subsets. This sample stems from a study of shared clonotypes between healthy human individuals. Overall study: The donor group consisted of two women and three men, aged 18 to 49.

Study-level findings and limits: Compared with memory subsets, naive subsets generally had larger estimated richness.

The repertoire was sequenced with immunoSEQ multiplex PCR; TCRdb's copy has only in-frame clones and lacks some. Here the sample spans millions of clones, approximately 95% being singletons. Sequenced input: naive CD4+ T cells from PBMCs. Subset meaning: CD45RA+ positively selected. This sequence was found in a man younger than 30 in good health. Some clones in this sample may be carry-over from other donors' samples.

CDR3 residues: CASSLDGRATRAKNIQYF. CDR3 bases: TGTGCCAGCAGCTTAGACGGGAGGGCCACTAGGGCCAAAAACATTCAGTACTTC. The chain is built from TRBV7-3 and TRBJ2-4; 8 bases map to TRBD2. CDR1 SGHTA and CDR2 FQGTGA come from the germline V gene. The V gene end was trimmed by 2 bases and the J gene end by 1 base; junction bases not matched to a gene: 10. CDR3 length: 18 residues.